What follows are 6 T cell receptor beta chains derived from one specimen sequenced in a study of blood T cell repertoires in COVID-19. TCRdb's copy holds only in-frame clones and misses some; the assay was immunoSEQ multiplex PCR. The table shows 250,000 or so clones, with around 90% occurring only once. Sequenced sample: peripheral blood. The receptors were gathered from a woman in her thirties or forties who had recovered from COVID-19.

The rearrangement joins TRBV5-1 to TRBJ2-7, with 12 bases that match TRBD2. The CDR3 covers 20 residues. The V gene end was trimmed by 0 bases and the J gene end by 5 bases; junction bases not matched to a gene: 18. Germline V gene sequence: CDR1 SGHRS, CDR2 YFSETQ. Here the CDR3 DNA reads TGCGCCAGCAGCTTGGCCCGACTAGCGGGAGAAGCACCTCGACCGAACGAGCAGTACTTC. Its translation: CASSLARLAGEAPRPNEQYF.

The chain has TRBV6-5 and TRBJ1-4, with TRBD1 matching 10 bases. Germline CDR1 is MNHEY and CDR2 is SVGAGI. V shed 4 bases, J shed 13 bases, and the junction held 9 bases outside the gene matches. This CDR3 is 14 amino acids long. The DNA of the CDR3 is TGTGCCAGCAGTTCCTACCCGGGACAGGGGACACTGTTTTTT. Translation gives CASSSYPGQGTLFF.

The chain combines TRBV6-1 with TRBJ2-7, with 10 nucleotides matching TRBD2. The CDR3 covers 17 residues. V was clipped by 2 bases and J by 1 base; unmatched bases: 8. Per germline, CDR1 MNHNS and CDR2 SASEGT. CDR3 loop: CASSESSGGADSYEQYF. The CDR3 region has the DNA TGTGCCAGCAGTGAATCCAGCGGGGGGGCAGATTCCTACGAGCAGTACTTC.

This clone was seen more than once but under ten times. The V and J genes are TRBV19 and TRBJ2-7; D possibly corresponds to TRBD2 (5 bases). The CDR3 consists of 15 residues. The V gene lost 6 bases and the J gene lost 7 bases, with 22 bases spanning the gap. Germline CDR1 is LNHDA and CDR2 is SQIVND (reference sequence). The CDR3 DNA reads as TGTGCCAGTAGCCCCCCGGGCTGGGGAGTCGGGGAGCAGTACTTC. Protein sequence: CASSPPGWGVGEQYF.

The chain recombines TRBV11-2 with TRBJ2-7; D possibly corresponds to TRBD2 (6 bases). The CDR3 covers 14 residues. Between the trimmed V and J ends, which lost 5 bases and 0 bases, there was a span of 11 bases. Germline assignment: CDR1 SGHAT and CDR2 FQNNGV. DNA for the CDR3: TGTGCCAGCAGCCCCGAGCGGGCCTCCTACGAGCAGTACTTC. This sequence encodes CASSPERASYEQYF.

This clone came up a few times. This chain joins TRBV11-3 and TRBJ2-3; perhaps TRBD2 as D (5 bases). The CDR3 runs 15 residues. The germline V and J ends were trimmed by 4 bases and 2 bases, with 13 bases remaining between them. From germline, CDR1 is SGHNT and CDR2 YENEEA. CDR3 in amino acids: CASSSRDRSTDTQYF. The CDR3 nucleotides are TGTGCCAGCAGCTCACGGGATAGATCCACAGATACGCAGTATTTT.